This TCR beta chain emerged from a study of post-analysis software for immune sequencing data. The overall study: Progressive-relapsing, secondary progressive and relapsing-remitting multiple sclerosis were among the disease courses included. Study findings and constraints: A handful of TRBV segments were significantly more frequent in patients than in controls. TRBV5-6, TRBV5-1 and TRBV20-1 were among these segments. Controls had significantly higher normalized Chao1 diversity than multiple sclerosis patients.

This clonotype was observed a few times. What it recognizes is unknown. CDR3 size: 13 residues. V shed 4 bases, J shed 5 bases, and the junction held 2 bases outside the gene matches. Germline CDR1 and CDR2: SGHTA and FQGTGA. Incorporated into the TCR beta cDNA libraries were unique molecular identifiers, which served to reduce PCR and sequencing biases. T cells, roughly 0.9 to 11 million of them, yielded roughly 550,000 cDNA molecules. One entry per CDR3 protein, called by TCRdb with MiXCR from the PCR reads. The repertoire has 750,000 to 900,000 distinct CDR3 sequences, around 45% of them found once; the top ten carry approximately 5%.

This receptor was taken from a girl between 10 and 17 years old with multiple sclerosis. Sequencing was performed on blood. V is TRBV7-3 and J is TRBJ1-2, with 9 bases fitting TRBD1. CDR3 nucleotide sequence: TGTGCCAGCAGCTATGGGACAGGGTATGGCTACACCTTC. It yields the protein CASSYGTGYGYTF.